These 10 T cell receptor beta chains were all obtained from the same sample, sequenced in a study of CD8 T cells in Susac syndrome. An amount of RNA that ranged from roughly 0.45 to 1 ug was reverse transcribed with random hexamers. TCRdb reprocessed the immunoSEQ multiplex PCR reads with MiXCR, giving one entry per CDR3 protein. This table has about 190,000 distinct CDR3 sequences, around 95% appearing once. Material for sequencing was CD4+ T cells from PBMCs. The source is a human donor with Susac syndrome.

This clonotype is a singleton in its sample. This chain connects TRBV27 to TRBJ1-2; no definite D call. CDR3 length: 14 residues. Per germline, CDR1 MNHEY and CDR2 SMNVEV (reference sequence). Trimming left V 6 bases short and J 0 bases short, with 11 bases between. The CDR3 here is CASRSGWANYGYTF. DNA for the CDR3: TGTGCCAGCAGATCAGGTTGGGCTAACTATGGCTACACCTTC.

The genes are TRBV7-2 and TRBJ2-7; 12 positions agree with TRBD2. The CDR3 contains 17 residues. The J segment lost 3 bases and the V segment lost 2 bases, leaving 8 bases of the junction unmatched. The germline CDR1 and CDR2 sequences are SGHTA and FQGNSA. CDR3 in amino acids: CASSLIPGLAGYYEQYF. In DNA form, the CDR3 reads TGTGCCAGCAGCTTAATCCCGGGACTAGCGGGTTACTACGAGCAGTACTTC.

This clonotype was observed a single time. The V and J genes are TRBV30 and TRBJ2-7; D unclear. Germline lookup yields CDR1 GTSNPN and CDR2 SVGIG (reference sequence). The CDR3 has 13 amino acids. With 6 bases removed from V and 3 bases from J, the gap between germline ends came to 15 bases. The CDR3 DNA reads TGTGCCTGTCGCGGAGTGGGTCTCTACGAGCAGTACTTC. Translated, it gives CACRGVGLYEQYF.

The V call is TRBV20-1, the J call TRBJ1-4; 7 nucleotides agree with TRBD1. CDR1 DFQATT and CDR2 SNEGSKA come from the germline V gene (reference sequence). Trimming at V came to 1 base and at J to 3 bases, leaving 8 bases not matched to a gene. CDR3 length: 16 amino acids. Here the CDR3 reads CSARVLRGTANEKLFF. Here the CDR3 DNA reads TGCAGTGCTAGAGTCCTCAGGGGGACGGCTAATGAAAAACTGTTTTTT.

The rearrangement uses TRBV6-5 and TRBJ2-1; the match to TRBD1 covers 8 bases. The V and J ends lost 4 bases and 4 bases, in that order; junction bases with no gene match: 12. This CDR3 is built from 17 residues. Germline lookup yields CDR1 MNHEY and CDR2 SVGAGI. The CDR3 loop reads CASSSRPGTGLYNEQFF. The CDR3 nucleotides read TGTGCCAGCAGTTCTCGTCCCGGGACAGGCCTTTACAATGAGCAGTTCTTC.

The V and J genes are TRBV30 and TRBJ2-3; 9 nucleotides match TRBD1. This CDR3 has 16 residues. V dropped 1 base and J dropped 1; count of bases not matched to a gene: 6. Germline V gene sequence: CDR1 GTSNPN, CDR2 SVGIG (reference sequence). The CDR3 reads CAWSDRGRSGTDTQYF. Written as DNA, the CDR3 is TGTGCCTGGAGTGACAGGGGGCGGAGCGGCACAGATACGCAGTATTTT.

The V gene is TRBV2, the J gene TRBJ2-3; 7 bases match TRBD2. This CDR3 comprises 14 residues. From germline, CDR1 is SNHLY and CDR2 FYNNEI. The V and J ends lost 5 bases and 5 bases, in that order; junction bases with no gene match: 7. CDR3 nucleotide sequence: TGTGCCAGCAGTACGCCGGGACTAAGAGATACGCAGTATTTT. Its translation: CASSTPGLRDTQYF.

The chain employs TRBV4-3 and TRBJ2-1; D uncertain. CDR1 and CDR2 from the germline V gene are LGHNA and YSLEER. V shed 0 bases and J shed 6 bases, with 9 bases lying between them. This CDR3 is 14 amino acids long. CDR3 sequence reads: CASSQDKVGNEQFF. The CDR3, as DNA: TGCGCCAGCAGCCAAGATAAAGTGGGCAATGAGCAGTTCTTC.

The J gene is TRBJ2-5, the V gene TRBV30; D could derive from TRBD1 or TRBD2 (5 bases each). The CDR3 extends over 14 amino acids. Trimming stripped 3 bases from V and 1 base from J, with 12 bases between. From germline, CDR1 is GTSNPN and CDR2 SVGIG (reference sequence). In DNA form, the CDR3 reads TGTGCCTGGAGCGGGGCACAGTTCCAAGAGACCCAGTACTTC. The encoded protein is CAWSGAQFQETQYF. Full variable domain (missing parts from reference TRBV30 and TRBJ2-5): SQTIHQWPATLVQPVGSPLSLECTVEGTSNPNLYWYRQAAGRGLQLLFYSVGIGQISSEVPQNLSASRPQDRQFILSSKKLLLSDSGFYLCAWSGAQFQETQYFGPGTRLLVL.

J is TRBJ2-5 and V is TRBV28; maybe TRBD2 (7 bases). The CDR3 contains 15 residues. Per the germline V gene, CDR1 is MDHEN and CDR2 is SYDVKM. V gave up 10 bases and J gave up 7 bases, with 25 bases separating them. The CDR3 nucleotides are TGTGCCACCTCTCGTAGGAACGGGGGGCCCCGGACCCAGTACTTC. Amino acid sequence: CATSRRNGGPRTQYF.